What follows is one T cell receptor beta chain and its context. These data come from a study of blood T cell repertoires in COVID-19. Study-level background: Collection of acute and convalescent COVID-19 samples took place in the United States, Italy and Spain. The analysed material was cDNA or gDNA that came from T cells, B-cell-depleted T cells, or PBMCs.

Germline CDR1 SGHRS, CDR2 YFSETQ. The CDR3 sequence is 15 residues long. After removal of 4 bases from V and 4 bases from J, the junction contained 10 bases not matched to a gene. In the original analysis: Using reference gene primer amplification, nucleated cell counts were estimated. Clones were sequenced by immunoSEQ multiplex PCR, and TCRdb holds only the in-frame ones, with some missing. D and trimming come from the DNA, and the V and J calls and clone size come from that table. The profile shows about 39,000 clones, over 70% of them singletons. The sequenced material came from peripheral blood. The chain recombines TRBV5-1 with TRBJ1-2, with 7 nucleotides matching TRBD1. The receptor was isolated from a man aged 50-59 years with active or convalescent COVID-19. CDR3 nucleotides: TGCGCCAGCAGCACCTCGACAGGGAGTGGCTATGGCTACACCTTC. Translated: CASSTSTGSGYGYTF. Supplemented by reference TRBV5-1 and TRBJ1-2, the full variable domain reads KAGVTQTPRYLIKTRGQQVTLSCSPISGHRSVSWYQQTPGQGLQFLFEYFSETQRNKGNFPGRFSGRQFSNSRSEMNVSTLELGDSALYLCASSTSTGSGYGYTFGSGTRLTVV.